Below, one T cell receptor beta chain is given with its context. Its cognate antigen has yet to be identified. Nothing much larger sits one base from this clone, and base qualities are not available. The cohort consisted of some 670 healthy bone marrow donors. At the time of sampling, every cohort member was nominally healthy, though immune exposures that went unrecorded were likely present. The donor tested CMV seronegative, placing the donor among the roughly 400 seronegative members of the cohort. Each donor provided a peripheral blood sample, and peripheral blood mononuclear cells were used for TCR beta sequencing. The Qiagen DNeasy Blood Extraction Kit was used to extract genomic DNA from the blood cell samples. The CDR3 holds 14 amino acids from the cysteine to the phenylalanine. Of all the DNA, just the CDR3 is kept, 42 bases in frame from base 1. Trimming takes 2 bases off V and 4 bases off J; junction bases not matched to a gene: 5. The germline V gene (reference sequence) gives CDR1 as GTSNPN and CDR2 as SVGIG.

These data belong to a study of cytomegalovirus exposure and HLA in healthy donors (dated by TCRdb to the late 2010s). Broadly, across the study: An earlier analysis of 550 to 700 of the donors reported 250 to 300 Gb of sequence data and 120 million or so unique TCR beta sequences from roughly 180 million T cells. Every repertoire in the discovery cohort had been generated on one and the same sequencing platform. The study profiled the T cell repertoires of about 720 subjects by immunosequencing and related them to cytomegalovirus serostatus. Four or five DR-DQ haplotypes were handled as single units for association and clustering, since linkage in the cohort was strong. Donor age, sex, ethnicity and CMV serostatus were collected together with the repertoire data. A later genetic analysis used genome-wide SNP genotypes for about 65% of the 666 donors, treating that subset as a discovery cohort. Among approximately 370 genotyped donors of the cohort, an average of roughly 230,000 unique TCR beta nucleotide sequences was sequenced per donor, of which roughly 17% were non-productive. Among the roughly 370 genotyped donors, approximately 82% belonged to the genetic ancestry cluster associated with self-reported Caucasian donors. The study combined high-throughput TCR immunosequencing, statistical association of individual TCRs with disease status, and machine learning to predict cytomegalovirus infection status. Typing coverage varied by locus: about 629-630 donors for A, B, C, DRB1 and DQB1; approximately 500 for DQA1; approximately 570 for DPA1; roughly 450 for DPB1. Rather than using new phenotypic data, the later analysis identified candidate immune exposures from TCR beta sequences and from how often those sequences occurred across donors. The study aimed to test whether cataloging public T cell receptors could reveal signatures of past pathogen exposure. To decide whether each TCR beta V gene segment behaved as functional or pseudogenic, an earlier analysis of some 600 of the donors relied on high-throughput TCR beta sequencing. Class I and class II HLA loci were covered by the typing at four-digit resolution. A later analysis re-analyzed previously published TCR beta repertoires from 660 or so donors and added high-resolution HLA genotyping to study TCR occurrence patterns. Along with the 666-subject first cohort, a separate validation cohort of over 90 different subjects was used. Approximately 310 gigabases of sequencing data and approximately 93 million unique TCR sequences were included in an early release covering several hundred HLA-typed donors.

The library was made by the immunoSEQ multiplex PCR assay. For the multiplex PCR, a mixture combining 60 forward primers for TCR Vbeta segments and 13 reverse primers for TCR Jbeta segments was used. Amplification of the CDR3 region of rearranged TCR beta genes was performed with a multiplex PCR assay on genomic DNA. The Illumina HiSeq System was used to sequence the amplified TCR beta libraries as 87-base-pair reads. In the paper's pipeline: In a later analysis, 80 million or so unique TCR beta chains were counted across the approximately 640 repertoires, and roughly 9.9 million of these chains were shared by at least two donors. To remove PCR and sequencing errors, raw reads were error-corrected and collapsed into unique sequences using a nearest-neighbor algorithm that merged closely related sequences. Alignment of CDR3 sequences to IMGT reference sequences was used to assign V, D and J gene segments. For a sequence to be retained, a match of at least six nucleotides was required to both a V gene segment and a J gene segment. A rearrangement was called productive if the CDR3 had no stop codons and remained in frame with V and J, and every other rearrangement was called non-productive. Following IMGT convention, CDR3 was defined as the stretch from the second conserved V-encoded cysteine up to the conserved J-encoded phenylalanine. Sequences without an unambiguous match to a single V gene segment were excluded from the earlier analysis of about 640 of the donors. In an earlier analysis of around 590 of the donors, a V segment was called functional when productive rearrangements were above 56.7%, and segregating when the standard deviation between donors exceeded 5%. A statistical classification framework was built for diagnosing cytomegalovirus status from the catalog of TCR beta chain sequences. V and J gene assignment, in a later analysis, came from comparing TCR nucleotide sequences with IMGT/GENE-DB human TR gene sequences. Using the TCRdist pipeline, a later analysis assigned CDR3 sequences along with most-parsimonious VDJ recombination scenarios. In a later analysis, each TCR beta chain was defined by its CDR3 amino acid sequence together with its V-gene family, and reads without a unique V-gene family were excluded. To address suspected cross-contamination and a sequencing artifact, a later analysis removed a few hundred highly shared, low-generation-probability nucleotide sequences. In a later analysis, a clonal expansion index was calculated for each public chain from normalized within-repertoire ranks of inferred template counts. A later analysis computed generation probabilities with a VDJ recombination model fitted to out-of-frame rearrangements, and checked the results against IGoR. A later analysis scored TCR-TCR, TCR-HLA and TCR-CMV co-occurrence with hypergeometric tests, applying a repertoire-size bias correction to TCR pairs. A later analysis estimated false discovery rates by permuting HLA or CMV assignments 20 times. In a later analysis, co-occurring TCRs were grouped using DBSCAN, with TCRdist sequence similarity added in when clustering inside HLA-allele-positive subsets. Repertoires with fewer than 30,000 or more than 120,000 public chains, plus five repertoires with anomalous nucleotide sharing, were excluded from co-occurrence clustering. Entries here come from immuneACCESS through TCRdb and include only in-frame sequences with V and J called. Some clones fail to appear in such tables; in the studies checked, an unresolved V gene covers under half of the shortfall, and the cause of the remainder is unknown. The V and J calls and clone size were taken over from that table, and D and trimming were inferred from the DNA. This sample gives fewer than 200,000 clones in total; about 80% of them show up just once. Jointly, the top ten make up 2.4% of the sample.

The paper as a whole reports these results and caveats: The sequencing pipeline was judged likely to have produced a cluster of highly shared sequence variants as a technical artifact. In a later genetic analysis, fewer N-insertions in productive TCRs were reported among donors in an Asian-associated ancestry cluster than the 666-donor mean. The study listed 150 to 200 TCR beta chains as associated with cytomegalovirus. Because some donors lacked HLA typing at each locus, the association tests relied only on the typed subset. According to a later analysis, most CMV-associated TCR beta chains appeared to be HLA-restricted, and the HLA associations seemed to be driven largely by CMV exposure. Across donors, most TCR sequences were observed very rarely, whereas some public TCRs were present in many individuals. Only TCR beta chains were sequenced in this cohort, and the absence of alpha or paired-chain data limited detectable features. In a later analysis, several top co-occurrence clusters were reported to appear linked to parvovirus B19, influenza, CMV and Epstein-Barr virus. For the cohort, immune exposure information was limited to CMV serostatus. Specific HLA alleles were associated with 18,000 or so TCR beta sequences at a false discovery rate of 0.05 in a later analysis. Because the 87-base-pair reads could not distinguish some IMGT-functional V segments, including TRBV6-2 and TRBV6-3, those segments were excluded. The classifier was reported to diagnose cytomegalovirus status with high specificity and sensitivity in both the original cohort and the validation cohort. In an earlier analysis of over 550 of the donors, most TCR beta V segments were observed in productive rearrangements about 87% or about 30% of the time, broadly matching IMGT annotations. Linkage disequilibrium might explain the correlated functional status among segregating V segments, but an unknown experimental factor could not be excluded. A further reported finding was that TCR beta sequences accurately predicted the HLA-A and HLA-B alleles for most subjects in the first cohort. When HLA alleles, especially DR and DQ, strongly co-occurred, TCR associations were difficult to assign to individual alleles. In a later analysis, TCR association rates were found to vary across HLA loci, with the most associated TCRs seen for DRB1 alleles and the fewest for HLA-C alleles. A later genetic analysis associated a missense DCLRE1C variant with V-gene and J-gene trimming of TCR beta chains, and an independent cohort replicated the association. Sequencing depth was assumed to be roughly uniform across donors in the presence/absence analyses, though that assumption may not hold. A later analysis found that HLA-associated TCR beta chains were more clonally expanded and had lower generation probabilities than equally common non-associated chains. In vitro tests confirmed that a few of the cytomegalovirus-associated TCR beta chains recognize cytomegalovirus antigens. Fewer than 20 rarely observed V segments, including chromosome 9 orphons, were excluded from the earlier analysis of a few hundred of the donors because counts were too low. The authors suggested that the approach could potentially be generalized to other disease states and immunological phenotypes.

Recombination linked TRBV30 to TRBJ1-3; the junction holds 7 bases that match TRBD1. The receptor's source is a man aged 55 to 70 in good health and CMV-seronegative. The sample consisted of PBMCs. The nucleotide sequence reads as follows: TGTGCCTGGAGTCCGAAGGGACAGGGAAACACCATATATTTT. It translates as CAWSPKGQGNTIYF.